This T cell receptor beta chain came from a study of T cells in Graves' hyperthyroidism and ophthalmopathy. Whole-study results and caveats: The blood repertoire included most of the expanded thyroid clonotypes above 0.001. Progression to ophthalmopathy was predicted a median of 6.5 months early.

The germline V gene has CDR1 SGDLS and CDR2 YYNGEE. CDR3 length: 14 amino acids. V gave up 3 bases and J gave up 5 bases, with 11 bases separating them. Extraction of PBMCs used 9 to 10 ml of fresh peripheral blood. Researchers amplified the TCR beta CDR3 regions from RNA transcripts. TCR CDR3 regions were first amplified by RT-PCR with HTBI primers. TCRdb reanalysed the multiplex PCR reads using MiXCR and keeps one entry per CDR3 protein. Of fewer than 450,000 distinct CDR3 sequences in the sample, more than 13% were seen once. As concerns this clonotype: Its antigen remains unidentified.

Sequencing input: blood. This clonotype originated in a man aged 45-65 years with Graves' ophthalmopathy. The gene calls are TRBV9 and TRBJ1-4; D is unclear. In DNA form, the CDR3 reads TGTGCCAGCAGCGGACCCGGGCCGAATGAAAAACTGTTTTTT. As protein: CASSGPGPNEKLFF.